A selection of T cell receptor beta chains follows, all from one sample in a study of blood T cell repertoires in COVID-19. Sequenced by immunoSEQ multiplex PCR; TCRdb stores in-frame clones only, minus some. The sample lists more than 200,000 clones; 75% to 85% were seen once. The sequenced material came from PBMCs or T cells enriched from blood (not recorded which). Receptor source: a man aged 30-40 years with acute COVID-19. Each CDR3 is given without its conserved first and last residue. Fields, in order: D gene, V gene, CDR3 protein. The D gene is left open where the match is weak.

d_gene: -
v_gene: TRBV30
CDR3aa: AWSVGRSYNSPLH

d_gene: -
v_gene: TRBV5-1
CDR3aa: ASSLRGLSGTDTQY

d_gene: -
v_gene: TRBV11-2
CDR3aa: ASSPAGSRGVYGYT

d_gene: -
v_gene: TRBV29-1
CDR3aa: SVRGATNTGELF

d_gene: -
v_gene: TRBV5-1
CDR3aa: ASSIPQVGYGYT

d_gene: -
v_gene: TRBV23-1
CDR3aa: ASSQSDSPGEQF

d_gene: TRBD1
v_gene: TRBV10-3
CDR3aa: AISPGQGYYEQY

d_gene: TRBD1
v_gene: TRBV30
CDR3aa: ALGDREKANYGYT

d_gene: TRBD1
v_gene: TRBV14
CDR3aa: ASSPRTGASSYT

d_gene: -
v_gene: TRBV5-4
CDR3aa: ASSPREDHYGYT

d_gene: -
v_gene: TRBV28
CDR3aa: ASTERSEKLF

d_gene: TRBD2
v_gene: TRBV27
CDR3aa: ASSFSATSGGARRNEQF

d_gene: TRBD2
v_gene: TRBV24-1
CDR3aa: ATSAKRGETQY

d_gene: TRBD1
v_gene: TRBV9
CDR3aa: ASSGLSGTVVFPDTQY

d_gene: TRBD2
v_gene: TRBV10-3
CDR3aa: AISGLAGSQETQY

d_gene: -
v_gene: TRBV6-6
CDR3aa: ASRHSWGGGNQPQH

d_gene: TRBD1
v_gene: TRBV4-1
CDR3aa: ASSQEGGTGDEKLF

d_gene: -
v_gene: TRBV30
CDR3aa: AWSREGTIY

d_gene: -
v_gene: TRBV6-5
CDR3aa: ASSPGRSYPYEQY

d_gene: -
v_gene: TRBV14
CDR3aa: ASSYSSVYEQF

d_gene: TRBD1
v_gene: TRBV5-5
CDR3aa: ASSLEGTDSGNTIY

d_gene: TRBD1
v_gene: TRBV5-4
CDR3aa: ASSSGQYQETQY

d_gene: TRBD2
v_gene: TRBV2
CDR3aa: ASGTSGYEQY

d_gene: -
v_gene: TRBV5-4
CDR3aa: ASSLDGGAYNEQF

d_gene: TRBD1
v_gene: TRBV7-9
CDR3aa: ASSSRTGADTIY

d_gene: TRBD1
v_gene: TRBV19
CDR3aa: ASSPRQGRSGNTIY

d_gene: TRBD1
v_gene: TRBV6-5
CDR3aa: ASTFNRGHSEAF

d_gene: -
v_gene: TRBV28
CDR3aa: ASSLGVLSTEAF

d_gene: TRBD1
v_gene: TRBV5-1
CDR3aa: ASSSGGAAKNIQY

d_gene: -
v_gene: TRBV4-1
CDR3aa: ASSQEITSESYEQY

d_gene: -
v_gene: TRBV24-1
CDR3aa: ATSVLLFRRSTEAF

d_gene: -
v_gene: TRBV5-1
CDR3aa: ASSFEGTQY

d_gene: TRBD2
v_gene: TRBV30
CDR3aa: AWRKVGGTDTQY

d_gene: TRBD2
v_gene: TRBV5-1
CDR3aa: ASSALAGGTDTQY

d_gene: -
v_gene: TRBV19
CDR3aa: ASTSLGGDEKLF

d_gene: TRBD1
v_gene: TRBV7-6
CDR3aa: ASSLGTGNTGELF

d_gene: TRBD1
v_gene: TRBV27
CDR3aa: ASSLLGQKNEQF

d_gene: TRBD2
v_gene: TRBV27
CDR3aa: ASMLAGGPMDTQY

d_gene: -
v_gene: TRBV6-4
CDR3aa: ASSERDYEQY

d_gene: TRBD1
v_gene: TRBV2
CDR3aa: ASSLWDRGWTEAF

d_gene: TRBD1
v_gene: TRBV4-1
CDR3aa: ASSQDLKTGSYGYT

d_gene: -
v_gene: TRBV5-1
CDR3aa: ASSLGDGYGYT

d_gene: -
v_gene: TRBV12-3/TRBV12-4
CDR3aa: ASTRRGYNEQF

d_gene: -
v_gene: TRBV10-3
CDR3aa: AILPEINSGNTIY

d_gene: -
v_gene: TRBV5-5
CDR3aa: ASSLDSNYGYT

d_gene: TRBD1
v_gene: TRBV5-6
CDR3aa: ASRFGTGYNEQF